This T cell receptor beta chain was identified in a study of regulatory T cells in long-lasting Graves disease. Arm-PCR of CDR3 regions and iRepertoire HTBI primers were used to build TCR beta libraries. TCRdb used MiXCR to reprocess the multiplex PCR reads, holding one entry per CDR3 protein. This table holds about 430,000 distinct CDR3 sequences, roughly a fifth found once. V was cut by 2 bases and J by 0 bases, with 13 bases left in between. Germline loops: CDR1 MDHEN, CDR2 SYDVKM. The CDR3 length is 16 residues. This clonotype was seen repeatedly, ten times or more. The target antigen is unknown. Study results and limitations: Only a small sample size was used, which may have cut accuracy.

Indicated time point: persistent/refractory GD, antithyroid drugs over 5 years with positive TRAb. TCR sequences were obtained from RNA taken from PBMCs. This receptor was taken from a female donor with Graves disease. Sequencing was performed on peripheral blood mononuclear cells (PBMCs), taken when the disease was refractory, from a patient treated with antithyroid drugs. The genes are TRBV28 and TRBJ1-1; the D is unclear. The DNA of the CDR3 is TGTGCCAGCAGTTTAAGAGTCTACGGGATGAACACTGAAGCTTTCTTT. It is translated as CASSLRVYGMNTEAFF.